This T cell receptor beta chain was profiled in a study of T cell responses to AZD1222 COVID-19 vaccine. The study's findings and limits: Regions left unmutated in variants are reportedly the target of nearly half of spike-specific TCRs. Spike regions recognized by vaccine-associated CD4 TCRs spanned the protein, led by 160-218 and 743-854.

About this clone itself: Its cognate antigen is unknown.

Sequencing used immunoSEQ multiplex PCR; TCRdb keeps in-frame clones, though not all of them. The data contain about 140,000 clones, about 92% of them singletons. The CDR3 extends over 15 amino acids. V was shortened by 9 bases and J by 4 bases, with 19 bases between the two germline ends. The germline CDR1 and CDR2 sequences are SNHLY and FYNNEI. The genes are TRBV2 and TRBJ1-5; a weak D match, TRBD1 (5 bases). This sequence originates from an adult who had recovered from COVID-19. The sample was peripheral blood, taken after recovery from COVID-19. For the CDR3, the DNA is TGTGCCAGTAGCAAGGAGGGGATAAGTAATCAGCCCCAGCATTTT. Protein product: CASSKEGISNQPQHF.